The 2 T cell receptor beta chains reported below all come from one sample, sequenced in a study of T cell responses to AZD1222 COVID-19 vaccine. The table came from immunoSEQ multiplex PCR; TCRdb's copy has only in-frame clones and leaves some out. The sample shows tens of thousands of clones, around 80% of them seen only once. Material: peripheral blood, obtained on day 0 of AZD1222 vaccination. Source of these receptors: an adult in good health.

The rearrangement links TRBV24-1 to TRBJ1-4; a possible D gene is TRBD1 (5 bases). Germline-derived CDR1 and CDR2 are KGHDR and SFDVKD. The length of the CDR3 is 17 residues. Trimming stripped 5 bases from V and 4 bases from J, with 19 bases between. The CDR3 spells CATSASTGPGVNEKLFF. The CDR3 DNA is TGTGCCACCAGTGCCTCGACGGGACCAGGAGTTAATGAAAAACTGTTTTTT.

The chain recombines TRBV12-2 with TRBJ2-3; the table's D call, TRBD2, was not checked against the DNA. TRBV12-2 is tagged as a pseudogene. CDR3 length equals 16 residues. CDR3 sequence reads: CASLPWASGYTDTQYF. The CDR3 nucleotides read TGTGCAAGTCTCCCGTGGGCCAGCGGCTACACAGATACGCAGTATTTT.